This paragraph reports one T cell receptor (beta chain). Its antigen is as yet unknown. There are 17 residues in the CDR3. V trimming: 3 bases; J trimming: 1 base; junction bases outside the gene matches: 4. Germline lookup yields CDR1 SGDLS and CDR2 YYNGEE. The sequenced template was cDNA made from the entire isolated RNA. TCRdb's table, derived via immunoSEQ multiplex PCR, lists solely in-frame clones and lacks some. The table lists about 650,000 clones, 9.5% to 15% of them singletons, with around 0.12% in the top ten. Each sorted fraction was over 95% pure. These data belong to a study of beta chain features in type 1 diabetes. In the study overall: Examination covered some 99,000,000 sorted cells spanning all samples. General study results and limits: TCRB CDR3 length was moderately but significantly reduced in all four CD4+ subsets of Type 1 diabetes patients.

The source of this sequence is a man younger than 45 with type 1 diabetes. The sample consisted of naive CD4+ T cells from blood. The rearrangement joins TRBV9 to TRBJ2-5, with 15 bases that match TRBD2. DNA for the CDR3: TGTGCCAGCAGCGACGGGACTAGCGGGGGGCCCCAAGAGACCCAGTACTTC. Translation gives CASSDGTSGGPQETQYF. Full variable domain (outside the CDR3, taken from reference TRBV9 and TRBJ2-5): DSGVTQTPKHLITATGQRVTLRCSPRSGDLSVYWYQQSLDQGLQFLIQYYNGEERAKGNILERFSAQQFPDLHSELNLSSLELGDSALYFCASSDGTSGGPQETQYFGPGTRLLVL.